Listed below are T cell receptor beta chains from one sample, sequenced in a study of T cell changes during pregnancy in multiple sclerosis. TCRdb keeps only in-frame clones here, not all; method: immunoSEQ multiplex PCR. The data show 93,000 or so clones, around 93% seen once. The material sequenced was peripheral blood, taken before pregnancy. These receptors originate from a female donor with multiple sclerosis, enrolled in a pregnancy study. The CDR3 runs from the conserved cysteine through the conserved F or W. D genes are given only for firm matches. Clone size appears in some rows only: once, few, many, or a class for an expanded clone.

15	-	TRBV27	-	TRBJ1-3	TGTGCCAGCAGTTTGACAGGATCATCTGGAAACACCATATATTTT	CASSLTGSSGNTIYF
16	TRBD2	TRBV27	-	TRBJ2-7	TGTGCCAGCAGTTTAGGAGGCGGGGGGGTCTCCTACGAGCAGTACTTC	CASSLGGGGVSYEQYF
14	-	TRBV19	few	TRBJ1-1	TGTGCCAGTAGTATGTATCAGGGGAACACTGAAGCTTTCTTT	CASSMYQGNTEAFF
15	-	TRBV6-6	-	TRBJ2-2	TGTGCCAGCAGTTACACGGCTAGTTCTGTGGGGGAGCTGTTTTTT	CASSYTASSVGELFF
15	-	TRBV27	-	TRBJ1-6	TGTGCCAGCAGTTTAGGGAGCTCCTATAATTCACCCCTCCACTTT	CASSLGSSYNSPLHF
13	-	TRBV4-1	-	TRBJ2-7	TGCGCCAGCAGCCGAGGGAGCTCCTACGAGCAGTACTTC	CASSRGSSYEQYF
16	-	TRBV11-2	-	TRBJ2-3	TGTGCCAGCAGCTTAGATCGAGATGGAGCAGCAGATACGCAGTATTTT	CASSLDRDGAADTQYF
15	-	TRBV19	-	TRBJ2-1	TGTGCCAGTAGTATTTGGGCCGTGTTGGGCAATGAGCAGTTCTTC	CASSIWAVLGNEQFF
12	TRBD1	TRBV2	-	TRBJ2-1	TGTGCCAGCAGGGACAGGTACAATGAGCAGTTCTTC	CASRDRYNEQFF
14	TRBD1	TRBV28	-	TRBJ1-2	TGTGCCAGCAGAGGCACAGGGGGCGCCTATGGCTACACCTTC	CASRGTGGAYGYTF
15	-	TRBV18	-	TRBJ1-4	TGTGCCAGCTCACCAGTGTATGCAACTAATGAAAAACTGTTTTTT	CASSPVYATNEKLFF
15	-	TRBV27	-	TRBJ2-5	TGTGCCAGCGCTCCGCGACAGGATCTTCTGGAGACCCAGTACTTC	CASAPRQDLLETQYF
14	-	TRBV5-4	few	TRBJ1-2	TGTGCCAGCAGCGTGGAGGGGGGGAACTATGGCTACACCTTC	CASSVEGGNYGYTF
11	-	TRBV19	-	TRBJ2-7	TGTGCCAGTAGTAGCCCGGGGGAGCAGTACTTC	CASSSPGEQYF
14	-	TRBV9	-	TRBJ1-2	TGTGCCAGCAGCGCTTGGACAGCTACCTATGGCTACACCTTC	CASSAWTATYGYTF
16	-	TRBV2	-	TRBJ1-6	TGTGCCAGCAGTTCTAGACGGAGCTCCTATAATTCACCCCTCCACTTT	CASSSRRSSYNSPLHF
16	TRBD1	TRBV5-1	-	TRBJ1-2	TGCGCCAGCAGCTTGGGCGACAGGGTCATTTACTATGGCTACACCTTC	CASSLGDRVIYYGYTF
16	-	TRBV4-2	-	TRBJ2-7	TGTGCCAGCAGCCCGACCCCGAGAGGGCGCGCCTACGAGCAGTACTTC	CASSPTPRGRAYEQYF
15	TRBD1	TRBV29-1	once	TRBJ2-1	TGCAGCGTTTTTGACAGGGAAAGGGGATACAATGAGCAGTTCTTC	CSVFDRERGYNEQFF
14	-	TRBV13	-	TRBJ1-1	TGTGCCAGCAGCCTCAAGATTCAGTCTTCTGAAGCTTTCTTT	CASSLKIQSSEAFF
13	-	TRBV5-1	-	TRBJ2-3	TGCGCCAGCGGCGGGACCAGGAGAGATACGCAGTATTTT	CASGGTRRDTQYF
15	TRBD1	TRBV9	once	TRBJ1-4	TGTGCCAGCAGCGTAGGGGACAGGGGGCATGAAAAACTGTTTTTT	CASSVGDRGHEKLFF
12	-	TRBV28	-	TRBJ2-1	TGTGCCAGCAGTTTTGTGAGGTGGGAGCAGTTCTTC	CASSFVRWEQFF
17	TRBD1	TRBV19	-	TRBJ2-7	TGTGCCAGTAGTATAGATTTCTGGACAGGCGAGACCTACGAGCAGTACTTC	CASSIDFWTGETYEQYF
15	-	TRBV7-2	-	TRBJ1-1	TGTGCCAGCAGCAACAGTTTAATCCCGAACACTGAAGCTTTCTTT	CASSNSLIPNTEAFF
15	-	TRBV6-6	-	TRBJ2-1	TGTGCCAGCAGTTACTCTCGGGACTCCTACAATGAGCAGTTCTTC	CASSYSRDSYNEQFF
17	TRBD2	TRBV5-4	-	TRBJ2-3	TGTGCCAGCAGCTTGGGACTAGCGGGGGGGATCGGGGATACGCAGTATTTT	CASSLGLAGGIGDTQYF
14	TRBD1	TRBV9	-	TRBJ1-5	TGTGCCAGCAGCGTAGGACAGGGTGTTCAGCCCCAGCATTTT	CASSVGQGVQPQHF
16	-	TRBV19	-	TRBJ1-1	TGTGCCAGTAGTATAGAAATACAGGGACTGAACACTGAAGCTTTCTTT	CASSIEIQGLNTEAFF
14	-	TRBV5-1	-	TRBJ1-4	TGCGCCAGCAGCTACGGGGGTGCACGCGAAAAACTGTTTTTT	CASSYGGAREKLFF
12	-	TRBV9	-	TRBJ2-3	TGTGCCAGCAGCGTAGGGGAGGATACGCAGTATTTT	CASSVGEDTQYF
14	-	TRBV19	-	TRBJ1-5	TGTGCCAGTAGCATCCCACAGGGATATCAGCCCCAGCATTTT	CASSIPQGYQPQHF